These 24 T cell receptor beta chains were all obtained from the same sample, sequenced in a study of blood T cell repertoires in COVID-19 (dated by TCRdb to 2018 to 2020). The library was produced with the immunoSEQ multiplex PCR assay. The clones in this table, taken by TCRdb from immuneACCESS, are in-frame only. Not every clone is retained; where verified, under half of the shortfall comes from an unresolved V gene, and the cause of the rest is unknown. The sample table lists more than 85,000 clones, about nine tenths of them with a count of one. The ten largest clones capture about 4% of the sample. The sample taken for sequencing was peripheral blood. These receptors all stem from a man in his late teens or twenties with acute or convalescent COVID-19.

This clone was recorded once. J is TRBJ2-7 and V is TRBV30; 9 bases match TRBD2. The junction had 4 bases not matched to a gene; V was cut back by 0 bases and J by 7 bases. The germline V gene encodes CDR1 GTSNPN and CDR2 SVGIG (reference sequence). The CDR3 has 13 amino acids. The CDR3 DNA is TGTGCCTGGAGTGTACTGCTAGCGGGAGAGCAGTACTTC. As protein: CAWSVLLAGEQYF. The variable domain in full, completed from reference TRBV30 and TRBJ2-7, reads SQTIHQWPATLVQPVGSPLSLECTVEGTSNPNLYWYRQAAGRGLQLLFYSVGIGQISSEVPQNLSASRPQDRQFILSSKKLLLSDSGFYLCAWSVLLAGEQYFGPGTRLTVT.

CDR3 residues: CASSEQTPGTGPGEQYF. The CDR3 bases are TGCGCCAGCAGTGAGCAGACCCCCGGGACAGGTCCTGGGGAGCAGTACTTC. The chain recombines TRBV10-1 with TRBJ2-7; TRBD1 matches at 8 bases. The CDR3 sequence is 17 residues long. The trim removed 2 bases at V and 7 bases at J, leaving 16 bases unmatched. Per germline, CDR1 WNHNN and CDR2 SYGVQD (reference sequence).

This sequence joins TRBV30 and TRBJ1-2; TRBD1 aligns across 8 bases. The germline CDR1 and CDR2 sequences are GTSNPN and SVGIG (reference sequence). Trimming took 4 bases from V and 8 from J; bases not matched to a gene: 6. The CDR3 extends over 12 amino acids. CDR3 loop: CAWTGGAGGYTF. The CDR3, as DNA: TGTGCCTGGACAGGGGGCGCCGGGGGCTACACCTTC.

This chain connects TRBV7-9 to TRBJ2-1; TRBD2 aligns across 7 bases. Germline CDR1 reads SEHNR; CDR2 reads FQNEAQ (reference sequence). The V gene end was trimmed by 2 bases and the J gene end by 8 bases; junction bases not matched to a gene: 12. The CDR3 has 16 amino acids. Written as DNA, the CDR3 is TGTGCCAGCAGCTTAAGGTATCGACTCCTAGCGGATGAGCAGTTCTTC. The encoded protein is CASSLRYRLLADEQFF.

This chain joins TRBV5-1 and TRBJ1-2; unclear D gene. This CDR3 is built from 15 residues. Germline V CDR1 and CDR2: SGHRS, YFSETQ. V shed 4 bases and J shed 6 bases, with 19 bases lying between them. The CDR3 nucleotides are TGCGCCAGCAGCCCAACGGCGGGTGCCTCACATGGCTACACCTTC. Its protein product is CASSPTAGASHGYTF.

V usage is TRBV19 and J usage is TRBJ2-5, with 10 bases that match TRBD1. CDR3 size: 15 residues. V was pared by 3 bases and J by 5 bases, with 6 bases of the junction left unmatched. The germline V gene encodes CDR1 LNHDA and CDR2 SQIVND (reference sequence). The CDR3 DNA reads TGTGCCAGTAGTATCCCGACAGGGGGCGCGGAGACCCAGTACTTC. Amino acid sequence: CASSIPTGGAETQYF.

The chain joins TRBV4-1 to TRBJ2-7; TRBD2 might be the D (5 bases). The CDR3 length is 13 residues. Germline CDR1 reads MGHRA; CDR2 reads YSYEKL. The V gene lost 3 bases and the J gene lost 2 bases, with 8 bases spanning the gap. The CDR3: CASSQEVPYEQYF. In nucleotides, the CDR3 is TGCGCCAGCAGCCAGGAGGTTCCCTACGAGCAGTACTTC.

V and J are TRBV5-1 and TRBJ1-4; 9 bases align to TRBD1. V lost 4 bases and J lost 0; bases outside the gene matches: 16. Per germline, CDR1 SGHRS and CDR2 YFSETQ. The length of the CDR3 is 20 residues. The CDR3 spells CASSIENTGGAGATNEKLFF. The CDR3 bases are TGCGCCAGCAGCATAGAAAATACAGGGGGCGCGGGTGCAACTAATGAAAAACTGTTTTTT.

Only one count was recorded for this clone. The chain employs TRBV4-1 and TRBJ1-1; TRBD1 agrees at 7 bases. CDR1 is MGHRA, CDR2 YSYEKL, per germline. Unmatched junction bases numbered 16, after V lost 0 bases and J lost 0 bases. The CDR3 is 20 residues long. CDR3 bases: TGCGCCAGCAGCCAAGAAGCTCAGCTAACGGGACAGACGTTGAACACTGAAGCTTTCTTT. Translated: CASSQEAQLTGQTLNTEAFF.

This chain joins TRBV27 and TRBJ2-2; D unclear. The germline V gene encodes CDR1 MNHEY and CDR2 SMNVEV (reference sequence). CDR3 length equals 19 residues. The V gene lost 3 bases and the J gene lost 3 bases, with 23 bases spanning the gap. CDR3 amino acids: CASSFIGPRVGYYTGELFF. CDR3 nucleotide sequence: TGTGCCAGCAGTTTTATAGGTCCTCGAGTGGGCTATTACACCGGGGAGCTGTTTTTT.

The chain recombines TRBV11-2 with TRBJ1-1, with 8 bases identical to TRBD1. The germline gives CDR1 SGHAT, CDR2 FQNNGV. Trimming took 1 base from V and 9 from J; bases not matched to a gene: 4. The CDR3 spans 13 residues. The CDR3 DNA sequence: TGTGCCAGCAGCTTAGGGTCAGGGGGCAAAGCTTTCTTT. Protein: CASSLGSGGKAFF. Supplemented by reference TRBV11-2 and TRBJ1-1, the full variable domain reads EAGVAQSPRYKIIEKRQSVAFWCNPISGHATLYWYQQILGQGPKLLIQFQNNGVVDDSQLPKDRFSAERLKGVDSTLKIQPAKLEDSAVYLCASSLGSGGKAFFGQGTRLTVV.

V gene TRBV24-1 combines with J gene TRBJ1-1; tentative D call: TRBD1 (5 bases). This CDR3 has 16 residues. Germline CDR1 reads KGHDR; CDR2 reads SFDVKD. V lost 5 bases, J lost 0 bases, and 15 bases lay in between. Here the CDR3 reads CATSVSGPTMNTEAFF. CDR3 coding DNA: TGTGCCACCAGTGTGTCAGGGCCCACTATGAACACTGAAGCTTTCTTT.

This clone was seen more than once but under ten times. CDR3 loop: CAWSRAGKGLPMNTEAFF. CDR3 nucleotide sequence: TGTGCCTGGAGTCGCGCAGGGAAAGGGCTGCCAATGAACACTGAAGCTTTCTTT. V usage is TRBV30 and J usage is TRBJ1-1; maybe TRBD1 (5 bases). CDR3 length equals 18 residues. With 2 bases removed from V and 0 bases from J, the gap between germline ends came to 22 bases. Germline V gives CDR1 GTSNPN, CDR2 SVGIG (reference sequence).

The chain uses TRBV29-1 and TRBJ1-1, with D unclear. The CDR3 loop spans 13 amino acids. V was pared by 6 bases and J by 5 bases, with 16 bases between. Germline V gene lookup returns CDR1 SQVTM and CDR2 ANQGSEA. CDR3 sequence (DNA): TGCAGCGTAAGCGAGTTGGATGGTACTGAAGCTTTCTTT. Translated, it gives CSVSELDGTEAFF.

In regard to this clone: Other DNA sequences in this sample translate to the same CDR3. This chain connects TRBV13 to TRBJ1-2; D remains unclear. This CDR3 region has 14 residues. Germline assignment: CDR1 PRHDT and CDR2 FYEKMQ (reference sequence). Trimming removed 4 bases at V and 4 bases at J, with 13 bases between. CDR3 coding DNA: TGTGCCAGCAGCTCGGAGGGAGGGAGCTATGGCTACACCTTC. Translated, it gives CASSSEGGSYGYTF.

This sequence joins TRBV19 and TRBJ2-1, with D tentatively TRBD2 (6 bases). Germline V CDR1 and CDR2: LNHDA, SQIVND (reference sequence). This CDR3 region has 16 residues. V was pared by 5 bases and J by 0 bases, with 14 bases between. This chain's CDR3 is CASSAGDWSSYNEQFF. CDR3 nucleotides: TGTGCCAGTAGTGCCGGGGACTGGAGCTCCTACAATGAGCAGTTCTTC.

The V call is TRBV11-2, the J call TRBJ1-4; 8 nucleotides line up with TRBD1. This CDR3 is built from 12 residues. CDR1 SGHAT and CDR2 FQNNGV come from the germline V gene. V was pared by 5 bases and J by 15 bases, with 8 bases of the junction left unmatched. The CDR3 loop is CASSTPTGDLFF. The CDR3 DNA reads as TGTGCCAGCAGCACGCCGACAGGGGACTTGTTTTTT.

The CDR3 protein is CASSQGRNNYGYTF. Here the CDR3 DNA reads TGCGCCAGCAGCCAAGGTAGAAATAACTATGGCTACACCTTC. The rearrangement uses TRBV4-1 and TRBJ1-2; D is unresolved. Germline loops: CDR1 MGHRA, CDR2 YSYEKL. V was cut by 1 base and J by 1 base, with 7 bases left in between. The CDR3 sequence is 14 residues long.

This sequence joins TRBV4-2 and TRBJ1-3, with unresolved D. The V gene lost 1 base and the J gene lost 8 bases, with 12 bases spanning the gap. The CDR3 loop spans 14 amino acids. CDR1 and CDR2 from the germline V gene are LGHNA and YNFKEQ. The CDR3 region is CASSQGQTVDTIYF. The CDR3 DNA reads TGTGCCAGCAGCCAAGGGCAAACCGTGGACACCATATATTTT.

The chain joins TRBV19 to TRBJ2-3, with D unclear. CDR3 size: 15 residues. The germline V and J ends were trimmed by 5 bases and 4 bases, with 16 bases remaining between them. CDR1 and CDR2 from the germline V gene are LNHDA and SQIVND (reference sequence). For the CDR3, the DNA is TGTGCCAGTAGTCTGGGCCTCCTCCCCCCAGATACGCAGTATTTT. It encodes CASSLGLLPPDTQYF.

The V call is TRBV27, the J call TRBJ1-1; D is possibly TRBD1 (6 bases). CDR1 MNHEY and CDR2 SMNVEV come from the germline V gene (reference sequence). Trimming removed 7 bases from V and 3 bases from J, with 12 bases in between. This CDR3 spans 13 amino acids. The CDR3 protein is CASTGVTDTEAFF. For the CDR3, the DNA is TGTGCCAGCACAGGGGTTACGGACACTGAAGCTTTCTTT.

This clone was recorded once. The V gene is TRBV25-1, the J gene TRBJ2-5, with D possibly TRBD1 on 6 matching bases. Per germline, CDR1 MGHDK and CDR2 SYGVNS. Trimming left V 4 bases short and J 5 bases short, with 14 bases between. CDR3 length: 14 residues. This chain's CDR3 is CASSGRGLGETQYF. The CDR3 DNA sequence: TGTGCCAGCAGTGGCAGGGGCCTAGGGGAGACCCAGTACTTC. Combining the CDR3 with reference TRBV25-1 and TRBJ2-5 gives the whole variable domain EADIYQTPRYLVIGTGKKITLECSQTMGHDKMYWYQQDPGMELHLIHYSYGVNSTEKGDLSSESTVSRIRTEHFPLTLESARPSHTSQYLCASSGRGLGETQYFGPGTRLLVL.

J is TRBJ1-2 and V is TRBV27; D is perhaps TRBD1 (6 bases). Looked up from germline, CDR1 is MNHEY and CDR2 is SMNVEV (reference sequence). Trimming pared 6 bases from V and 4 bases from J, leaving 18 bases between. The CDR3 consists of 15 residues. The DNA for the CDR3 is TGTGCCAGCAGACCACTTGGGGGGGGCGGCTATGGCTACACCTTC. The encoded protein is CASRPLGGGGYGYTF.

The chain links TRBV19 to TRBJ1-6; 8 bases line up with TRBD1. CDR1 and CDR2 (germline): LNHDA, SQIVND (reference sequence). This CDR3 contains 13 residues. Trimming removed 5 bases from V and 8 bases from J; junction bases left unmatched: 2. The CDR3 DNA follows: TGTGCCAGTAGTGGACAGGGATATTCACCCCTCCACTTT. Its protein product is CASSGQGYSPLHF.